The sequence of this TCR beta chain was determined in a study of vaccination effects on CD4 cells after COVID-19. TCRdb's copy holds only in-frame clones and misses some; the assay was immunoSEQ multiplex PCR. This table holds around 45,000 clones, around 78% found once. Overall study results and limits: Healthy vaccine recipients' vaccine-induced clones were almost all SARS-CoV-2 mono-reactive. Marked clonal contraction was seen late after vaccination (in both infection- and vaccine-induced clones).

Expansion of antigen-specific CD4+ T cells with viral peptide pools was carried out by the ViraFEST assay before sequencing. Isolating CD4+ T cells followed approximately 10 days of culture. Nucleocapsid antibodies stayed negative before and after vaccination, showing no earlier SARS-CoV-2 infection. Under 2.5 million PBMC were seeded per well and grown in the presence of roughly 11 IU/ml IL-2 and 8.5 to 10 ug/ml peptides. Replacing half the medium with IL-2 medium was done on days 3 and 7. The V end lost 0 bases, the J end lost 4 bases, and 7 bases lay between the germline ends. Germline loops: CDR1 MRHNA, CDR2 SNTAGT. There are 13 residues in the CDR3. As to this clone: Antigen: not known.

The specimen comprised CD4+ T cells from PBMCs cultured with SARS-CoV-2 spike peptides, sampled before COVID-19 vaccination. This rearrangement joins TRBV6-4 to TRBJ2-7; possible D gene TRBD1, 5 bases. This receptor was identified in a human donor who received a COVID-19 vaccine. Written as DNA, the CDR3 is TGTGCCAGCAGTGACTCGACAGCGTACGAGCAGTACGTC. Protein: CASSDSTAYEQYV.